These 18 T cell receptor beta chains were all obtained from the same sample, sequenced in a study of cytomegalovirus exposure and HLA in healthy donors. 60 Vbeta and 13 Jbeta primers were used in PCR. Method: immunoSEQ multiplex PCR; TCRdb's copy keeps in-frame clones and lacks some. The sample has 75,000 to 90,000 clones; about a tenth are singletons. The sequencing sample was made of PBMCs. Source of these receptors: a man in his sixties in good health and CMV-seropositive.

This chain uses TRBV5-4 with TRBJ1-1; tentative D call: TRBD1 (5 bases). Per the germline V gene, CDR1 is SGHNT and CDR2 is YYREEE (reference sequence). V was clipped by 0 bases and J by 6 bases, with 9 bases between them. CDR3 length: 13 residues. DNA for the CDR3: TGTGCCAGCAGCTTGGGAGGGGAGGCTGAAGCTTTCTTT. Its protein is CASSLGGEAEAFF.

This rearrangement joins TRBV5-1 to TRBJ1-2; D might be TRBD1 (5 bases). Trimming cost V 4 bases and J 1 base, with 8 bases left between them. This CDR3 has 13 amino acids. Germline V CDR1 and CDR2: SGHRS, YFSETQ. Here the CDR3 reads CASSVDSNYGYTF. In DNA, the CDR3 is TGCGCCAGCAGCGTAGACAGTAACTATGGCTACACCTTC.

This clone qualifies as medium-sized (0.01 to 0.1%). This chain links TRBV6-1 with TRBJ1-4; TRBD1 matches 9 bases. The germline V gene has CDR1 MNHNS and CDR2 SASEGT. Trimming removed 3 bases from V and 8 bases from J; junction bases left unmatched: 10. The CDR3 extends over 16 amino acids. The CDR3 loop is CASSDVPGQGWEKLFF. The CDR3 region has the DNA TGTGCCAGCAGTGACGTCCCGGGACAGGGTTGGGAAAAACTGTTTTTT.

This clone was detected only a few times. V is TRBV28 and J is TRBJ1-2; 9 bases align to TRBD1. Germline V gene sequence: CDR1 MDHEN, CDR2 SYDVKM. The V segment lost 6 bases and the J segment 4 bases; nucleotides outside the gene matches: 6. This CDR3 spans 14 amino acids. CDR3 amino acids: CASRPGTGSYGYTF. In DNA, the CDR3 is TGTGCCAGCAGACCCGGGACAGGGTCCTATGGCTACACCTTC.

The CDR3 region is CASSEGVAGRYNEQFF. The CDR3 DNA follows: TGTGCCAGCAGTGAGGGGGTAGCGGGGCGTTACAATGAGCAGTTCTTC. V gene TRBV6-1 combines with J gene TRBJ2-1; TRBD2 matches at 8 bases. Germline CDR1 and CDR2: MNHNS and SASEGT. V lost 3 bases, J lost 4 bases, and 8 bases stayed unmatched. The CDR3 is made up of 16 amino acids.

The chain employs TRBV30 and TRBJ1-4; 8 positions match TRBD1. The CDR3 totals 16 residues. V dropped 0 bases and J dropped 5; count of bases not matched to a gene: 8. The germline V gene encodes CDR1 GTSNPN and CDR2 SVGIG (reference sequence). The chain's CDR3 is CAWSVPSRGQNEKLFF. The DNA of the CDR3 is TGTGCCTGGAGTGTACCCAGCAGGGGGCAAAATGAAAAACTGTTTTTT. Full variable domain (outside the CDR3, taken from reference TRBV30 and TRBJ1-4): SQTIHQWPATLVQPVGSPLSLECTVEGTSNPNLYWYRQAAGRGLQLLFYSVGIGQISSEVPQNLSASRPQDRQFILSSKKLLLSDSGFYLCAWSVPSRGQNEKLFFGSGTQLSVL.

The chain couples TRBV5-1 to TRBJ1-1; D might be TRBD1 (5 bases). Germline CDR1 is SGHRS and CDR2 is YFSETQ. This CDR3 has 15 amino acids. V lost 9 bases, J lost 10 bases, and 28 bases lay in between. In DNA, the CDR3 is TGCGCCACCAGATCTTATCCCGGGAGCGGGGACGGAGCTTTCTTT. It yields the protein CATRSYPGSGDGAFF.

V is TRBV7-3 and J is TRBJ2-2; D possibly corresponds to TRBD1 (5 bases). CDR3 length: 15 amino acids. V was clipped by 1 base and J by 6 bases, with 12 bases between them. The germline V gene has CDR1 SGHTA and CDR2 FQGTGA. The CDR3 protein is CASSLNPGSSGELFF. CDR3 nucleotide sequence: TGTGCCAGCAGCTTAAACCCAGGGTCCTCCGGGGAGCTGTTTTTT.

The rearrangement joins TRBV18 to TRBJ1-1; TRBD1 matches at 7 bases. The germline gives CDR1 KGHSH, CDR2 LQKENI. The CDR3 totals 14 residues. V was pared by 3 bases and J by 1 base, with 2 bases of the junction left unmatched. The CDR3 reads CASSPGQANTEAFF. CDR3 sequence (DNA): TGTGCCAGCTCACCCGGACAGGCGAACACTGAAGCTTTCTTT.

This clone was observed a handful of times. The chain is built from TRBV9 and TRBJ2-7, with 10 bases aligning to TRBD1. V was clipped by 0 bases and J by 5 bases; unmatched bases: 5. This CDR3 is built from 15 residues. The germline CDR1 and CDR2 sequences are SGDLS and YYNGEE. Here the CDR3 DNA reads TGTGCCAGCAGCGTAGGCGACAGGGGGCTCGACGAGCAGTACTTC. It specifies CASSVGDRGLDEQYF.

This clone was detected a few times. The chain employs TRBV7-2 and TRBJ1-3, with D possibly being TRBD1 (5 bases). Germline V gene lookup returns CDR1 SGHTA and CDR2 FQGNSA. The germline V and J ends were trimmed by 5 bases and 5 bases, with 16 bases remaining between them. CDR3 length: 15 amino acids. This CDR3 reads CASSPDGARRNTIYF. CDR3 bases: TGTGCCAGCAGCCCCGATGGGGCGCGAAGAAACACCATATATTTT.

This clone was seen ten or more times. The CDR3 DNA reads as TGTGCCTGGAAGCTTGCGGGAGCTTTCGAAAACATTCAGTACTTC. Amino acid sequence: CAWKLAGAFENIQYF. V usage is TRBV30 and J usage is TRBJ2-4; 7 positions match TRBD2. V shed 4 bases, J shed 5 bases, and the junction held 11 bases outside the gene matches. This CDR3 comprises 15 residues. From germline, CDR1 is GTSNPN and CDR2 SVGIG (reference sequence). The variable domain in full, with the rest retrieved from reference TRBV30 and TRBJ2-4, is SQTIHQWPATLVQPVGSPLSLECTVEGTSNPNLYWYRQAAGRGLQLLFYSVGIGQISSEVPQNLSASRPQDRQFILSSKKLLLSDSGFYLCAWKLAGAFENIQYFGAGTRLSVL.

This clone was seen only a few times. The chain couples TRBV28 to TRBJ1-1, with TRBD1 matching over 7 bases. Germline CDR1 reads MDHEN; CDR2 reads SYDVKM. The CDR3 runs 14 residues. The V segment lost 10 bases and the J segment 1 base; nucleotides outside the gene matches: 9. The CDR3 protein is CATLPTGRNTEAFF. CDR3 bases: TGTGCCACCCTACCGACAGGGAGGAACACTGAAGCTTTCTTT.

This clone was detected a few times. The rearrangement links TRBV4-1 to TRBJ2-1; 7 positions match TRBD1. V dropped 0 bases and J dropped 7; count of bases not matched to a gene: 6. CDR1 MGHRA and CDR2 YSYEKL come from the germline V gene. This CDR3 is built from 15 residues. CDR3 coding DNA: TGCGCCAGCAGCCAAGAGGGACAGTACGGAAATGAGCAGTTCTTC. The encoded protein is CASSQEGQYGNEQFF.

The chain recombines TRBV11-2 with TRBJ2-3, with D tentatively TRBD2 (7 bases). From germline, CDR1 is SGHAT and CDR2 FQNNGV. The CDR3 is made up of 15 amino acids. V lost 5 bases and J lost 4, with 16 bases in between. CDR3 DNA: TGTGCCAGCAGCCTCCTGGGGGGGGGCGCAGATACGCAGTATTTT. Translated: CASSLLGGGADTQYF.

The table lists this clone with a few counts. The chain recombines TRBV5-4 with TRBJ2-3; TRBD2 aligns across 8 bases. V gave up 1 base and J gave up 1 base; unmatched junction bases: 2. The CDR3 spans 15 residues. From germline, CDR1 is SGHNT and CDR2 YYREEE (reference sequence). CDR3 bases: TGTGCCAGCAGCTTGCCACTAGCGGGCACAGATACGCAGTATTTT. Its translation is CASSLPLAGTDTQYF.

This clone was seen a few times. This chain uses TRBV5-8 with TRBJ1-2; the D gene is possibly TRBD1 (6 bases). Germline V gives CDR1 SGHTS, CDR2 YDEGEE. This CDR3 is built from 14 residues. Trimming shortened V by 3 bases and J by 7 bases, and 16 bases separated the two germline ends. CDR3 sequence (DNA): TGTGCCAGCAGCTCCACAGGGATTTTTGGTGGCTACACCTTC. The encoded protein is CASSSTGIFGGYTF. Drawing the rest from reference TRBV5-8 and TRBJ1-2, the complete variable domain is EAGVTQSPTHLIKTRGQQATLRCSPISGHTSVYWYQQALGLGLQFLLWYDEGEERNRGNFPPRFSGRQFPNYSSELNVNALELEDSALYLCASSSTGIFGGYTFGSGTRLTVV.

The table lists this clone with a few counts. The chain recombines TRBV30 with TRBJ2-3; 12 bases are a match to TRBD2. V was clipped by 2 bases and J by 4 bases; unmatched bases: 7. CDR3 size: 16 residues. From germline, CDR1 is GTSNPN and CDR2 SVGIG (reference sequence). The CDR3 protein is CAWSPSTSGGADTQYF. The CDR3 nucleotides read TGTGCCTGGAGTCCGTCGACTAGCGGGGGTGCAGATACGCAGTATTTT. Looking up the rest from reference TRBV30 and TRBJ2-3 gives the full variable domain: SQTIHQWPATLVQPVGSPLSLECTVEGTSNPNLYWYRQAAGRGLQLLFYSVGIGQISSEVPQNLSASRPQDRQFILSSKKLLLSDSGFYLCAWSPSTSGGADTQYFGPGTRLTVL.